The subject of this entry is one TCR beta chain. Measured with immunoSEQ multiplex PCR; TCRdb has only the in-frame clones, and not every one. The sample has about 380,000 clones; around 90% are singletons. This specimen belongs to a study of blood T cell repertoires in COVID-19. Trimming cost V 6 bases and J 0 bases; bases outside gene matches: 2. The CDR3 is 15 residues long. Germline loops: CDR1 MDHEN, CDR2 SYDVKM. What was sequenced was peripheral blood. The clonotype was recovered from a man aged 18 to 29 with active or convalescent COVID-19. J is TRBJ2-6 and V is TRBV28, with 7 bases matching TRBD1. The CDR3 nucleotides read TGTGCCAGCAGACAGGGGAGCTCTGGGGCCAACGTCCTGACTTTC. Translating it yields CASRQGSSGANVLTF.